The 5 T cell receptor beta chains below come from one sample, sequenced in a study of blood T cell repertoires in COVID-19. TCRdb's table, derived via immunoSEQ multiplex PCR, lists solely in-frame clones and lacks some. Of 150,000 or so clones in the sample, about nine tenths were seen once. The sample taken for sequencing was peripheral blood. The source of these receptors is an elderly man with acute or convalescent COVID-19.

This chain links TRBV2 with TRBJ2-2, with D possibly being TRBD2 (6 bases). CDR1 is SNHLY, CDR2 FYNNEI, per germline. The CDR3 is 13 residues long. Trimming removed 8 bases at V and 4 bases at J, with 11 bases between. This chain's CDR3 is CASCPLATGELFF. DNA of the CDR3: TGTGCCAGCTGCCCACTAGCCACCGGGGAGCTGTTTTTT.

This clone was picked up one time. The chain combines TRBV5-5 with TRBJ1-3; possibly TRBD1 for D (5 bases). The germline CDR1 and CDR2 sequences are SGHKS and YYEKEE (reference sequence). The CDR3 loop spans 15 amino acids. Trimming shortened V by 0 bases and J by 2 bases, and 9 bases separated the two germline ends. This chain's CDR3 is CASSLEVGAGNTIYF. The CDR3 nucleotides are TGTGCCAGCAGCTTGGAAGTAGGGGCTGGAAACACCATATATTTT.

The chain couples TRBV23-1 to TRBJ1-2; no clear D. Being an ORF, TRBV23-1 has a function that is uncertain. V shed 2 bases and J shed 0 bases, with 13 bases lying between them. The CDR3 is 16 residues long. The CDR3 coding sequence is TGCGCCAGCAGTCAAACCCAGACTGCACCTAACTATGGCTACACCTTC. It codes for CASSQTQTAPNYGYTF.

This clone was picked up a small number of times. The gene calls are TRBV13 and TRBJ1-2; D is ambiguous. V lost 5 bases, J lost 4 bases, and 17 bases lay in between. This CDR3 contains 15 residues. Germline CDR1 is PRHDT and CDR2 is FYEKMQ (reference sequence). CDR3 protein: CASSAPTPRVYGYTF. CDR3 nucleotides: TGTGCCAGCAGCGCACCCACCCCGAGGGTCTATGGCTACACCTTC.

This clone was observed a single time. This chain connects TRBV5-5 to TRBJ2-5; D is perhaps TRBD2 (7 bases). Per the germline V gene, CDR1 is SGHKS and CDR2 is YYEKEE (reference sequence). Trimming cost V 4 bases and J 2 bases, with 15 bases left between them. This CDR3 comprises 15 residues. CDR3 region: CASSSGAGVQETQYF. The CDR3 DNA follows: TGTGCCAGCAGCAGCGGGGCAGGGGTACAAGAGACCCAGTACTTC.